Listed here are 10 T cell receptor beta chains from one sample, sequenced in a study of cytomegalovirus exposure and HLA in healthy donors. PCR amplification relied on 60 Vbeta primers (plus 13 Jbeta primers). The table came from immunoSEQ multiplex PCR; TCRdb's copy has only in-frame clones and leaves some out. The repertoire consists of approximately 220,000 clones, with roughly 80% occurring once and the leading ten covering roughly 15%. Sequenced: PBMCs. All receptors come from a man aged 40-55 years in good health and CMV-seronegative.

The V gene is TRBV6-5, the J gene TRBJ1-2; tentatively, D is TRBD1 (6 bases). This CDR3 spans 14 amino acids. With 0 bases removed from V and 8 bases from J, the gap between germline ends came to 13 bases. Germline V gene data show CDR1 as MNHEY and CDR2 as SVGAGI. CDR3 DNA: TGTGCCAGCAGTTACTCACGGACAGCAGGCGGCTACACCTTC. Its translation: CASSYSRTAGGYTF.

The chain uses TRBV14 and TRBJ2-3, with 8 bases matching TRBD2. With V trimmed by 4 bases and J by 14 bases, 5 bases remained unmatched. The length of the CDR3 is 11 residues. Per the germline V gene, CDR1 is SGHDN and CDR2 is FVKESK. Written as DNA, the CDR3 is TGTGCCAGCAGCCTTAGCGGGGTGCCGTATTTT. Encoded protein: CASSLSGVPYF.

The rearrangement links TRBV5-4 to TRBJ2-4, with D possibly being TRBD2 (5 bases). The CDR3 extends over 15 amino acids. Germline-derived CDR1 and CDR2 are SGHNT and YYREEE (reference sequence). Trimming took off 4 bases at V and 0 bases at J, with 11 bases between the two ends. The CDR3 protein is CASSRTGIAKNIQYF. CDR3 DNA: TGTGCCAGCAGCAGGACGGGAATAGCCAAAAACATTCAGTACTTC.

The gene calls are TRBV29-1 and TRBJ2-3; TRBD2 agrees at 10 bases. Germline V gene lookup returns CDR1 SQVTM and CDR2 ANQGSEA. V trimming: 0 bases; J trimming: 4 bases; junction bases outside the gene matches: 10. This CDR3 contains 17 residues. CDR3 residues: CSVEDPSLAGAPDTQYF. In DNA form, the CDR3 reads TGCAGCGTTGAAGATCCCTCTCTAGCGGGAGCCCCAGATACGCAGTATTTT.

The chain has TRBV6-5 and TRBJ2-2; no definite D call. V lost 6 bases to trimming and J lost 3 bases, with 11 bases between them. CDR1 and CDR2 (germline): MNHEY, SVGAGI. This CDR3 is built from 14 residues. The CDR3 DNA sequence: TGTGCCAGCAGATCCGCAGAACACACCGGGGAGCTGTTTTTT. Its translation is CASRSAEHTGELFF.

Comments on this clone: The junction departs from germline at one end; a sequencing error may be responsible. J is TRBJ1-4 and V is TRBV19; a possible D gene is TRBD1 (6 bases). This CDR3 spans 16 amino acids. From germline, CDR1 is LNHDA and CDR2 SQIVND (reference sequence). CDR3 DNA: TGTGCCAGTAGTATCGGATCCGGGACAACCAATGAAAAACTGTTTTTT. Translating it yields CASSIGSGTTNEKLFF.

V gene TRBV4-1 combines with J gene TRBJ1-4; D remains ambiguous. The CDR3 sequence is 17 residues long. V gave up 0 bases and J gave up 8 bases, with 19 bases separating them. Germline lookup yields CDR1 MGHRA and CDR2 YSYEKL. The CDR3 nucleotides read TGCGCCAGCAGCCAAGAGGAAGTCGAGCGCGTTAGGGAAAAACTGTTTTTT. Amino acid sequence: CASSQEEVERVREKLFF.

This sequence joins TRBV5-1 and TRBJ1-4, with a tentative D call TRBD1 (6 bases). Trimming took off 4 bases at V and 3 bases at J, with 10 bases between the two ends. From germline, CDR1 is SGHRS and CDR2 YFSETQ. The CDR3 sequence is 14 residues long. CDR3 loop: CASSLRGANEKLFF. The DNA of the CDR3 is TGCGCCAGCAGCCTCAGGGGTGCTAATGAAAAACTGTTTTTT.

The J gene is TRBJ2-7, the V gene TRBV29-1; D is perhaps TRBD2 (5 bases). The CDR3 contains 15 residues. Trimming took 5 bases from V and 7 from J, leaving 24 bases between them. Germline CDR1 and CDR2: SQVTM and ANQGSEA. In DNA form, the CDR3 reads TGCAGCGTTTATTTTACCGGGGATTTTACGATGGAGCAGTACTTC. This encodes CSVYFTGDFTMEQYF.

The chain is built from TRBV10-3 and TRBJ2-7; 12 nucleotides line up with TRBD2. This CDR3 contains 17 residues. CDR1 and CDR2 from the germline V gene are ENHRY and SYGVKD. The trim removed 6 bases at V and 7 bases at J, leaving 16 bases unmatched. Here the CDR3 reads CAIRTGLAGPHGREQYF. Written as DNA, the CDR3 is TGTGCCATCAGAACGGGACTAGCGGGTCCCCATGGAAGAGAGCAGTACTTC.